The T cell receptor beta chain under discussion was sequenced for a study of T cell repertoires in cytomegalovirus infection. Study at large: Matching HLA type and CMV infection were both indicated by public TCR beta signatures.

TCRdb reprocessed the reads with MiXCR, giving one entry per CDR3 protein. The table lists approximately 100,000 distinct CDR3 sequences, roughly 39% of them singletons. Details on this clonotype: Its antigen is unknown.

Study-level results: It was HLA-C-restricted CMV-specific TCR beta clonotypes that dominated the response ex vivo.

This specimen was CD8+ T cells from cultured PBMCs, taken from culture after CMV antigen stimulation. The sequence was collected from a human donor in good health (CMV status not recorded). Some clones in this sample may be carry-over from other donors' samples.

The chain's CDR3 is CASSEDRGRQETQYF. The DNA for the CDR3 is TGTGCCAGCAGTGAGGACAGGGGGCGGCAAGAGACCCAGTACTTC. The rearrangement links TRBV6-1 to TRBJ2-5; 11 bases fit TRBD1. Germline trimming cut 3 bases from V and 2 bases from J; bases unmatched to any gene: 2. The CDR3 has 15 residues. CDR1 MNHNS and CDR2 SASEGT come from the germline V gene.